This entry is about one TCR beta chain. This record comes from a study of blood T cells in healthy people across ages. Trimming left V 10 bases short and J 1 base short, with 13 bases between. There are 13 residues in the CDR3. Germline values: CDR1 SEHNR, CDR2 FQNEAQ (reference sequence). A second PCR of 7 to 11 cycles used a sample-barcoded 5' primer and a J-beta primer mix. TCRdb reprocessed the 5' RACE reads via MiXCR and lists one record per CDR3 protein. In the table there are 750,000 to 950,000 distinct CDR3 sequences, around 29% of which are singletons. This sample also appeared in a second study, on T cells of mothers and their children.

The gene calls are TRBV7-9 and TRBJ2-5, with D unclear. The source material was blood. This clonotype originated in a woman aged 40 to 49 in good health. This CDR3 reads CAINDGFQETQYF. DNA of the CDR3: TGTGCCATCAACGATGGGTTCCAAGAGACCCAGTACTTC.